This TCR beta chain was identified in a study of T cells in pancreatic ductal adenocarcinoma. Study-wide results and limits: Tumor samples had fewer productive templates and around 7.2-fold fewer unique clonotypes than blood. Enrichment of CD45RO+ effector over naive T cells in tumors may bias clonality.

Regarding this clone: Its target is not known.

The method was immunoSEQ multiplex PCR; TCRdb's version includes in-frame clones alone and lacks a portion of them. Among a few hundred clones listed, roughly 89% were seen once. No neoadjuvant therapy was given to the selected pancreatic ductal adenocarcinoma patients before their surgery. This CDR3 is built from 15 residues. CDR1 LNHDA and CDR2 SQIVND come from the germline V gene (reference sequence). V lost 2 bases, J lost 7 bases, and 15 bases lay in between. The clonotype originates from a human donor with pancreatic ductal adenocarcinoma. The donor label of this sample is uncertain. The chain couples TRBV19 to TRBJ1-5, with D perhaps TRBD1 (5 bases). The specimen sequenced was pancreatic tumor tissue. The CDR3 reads CASSIFEGVAQPQHF. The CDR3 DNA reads TGTGCCAGTAGTATATTCGAAGGGGTTGCGCAGCCCCAGCATTTT.